What follows is one T cell receptor (beta chain) and its context. The clone's antigen remains unknown. No clone much larger than this one lies a single base away; base qualities are absent. The CDR3 regions of human TCRbeta chains were subjected to immunosequencing. As for the authors' bioinformatics: TCRs in the repertoires were compared against a reference library of SARS-CoV-2-specific TCRs that had been generated with the MIRA antigen-specificity platform. Breadth was defined as the fraction of unique TCRs that were SARS-CoV-2-associated. Depth was defined as the fraction of total T cells that were SARS-CoV-2-associated. Each spike-specific TCR was assigned to its reactive spike region and to a CD4 or CD8 class using the MIRA data. Log10-transformed breadth and depth values were compared by one-way ANOVA with Sidak's multiple comparisons tests. The clones in this table, taken by TCRdb from immuneACCESS, are in-frame only. Not every clone is retained; where verified, under half of the shortfall comes from an unresolved V gene, and the cause of the rest is unknown. That table furnishes V, J and clone size, whereas the DNA furnished D and trimming. This sample comprises more than 110,000 clones, about 90% of them detected only once. Approximately 3.5% of the sample is held by the ten biggest clonotypes.

This sample is part of a study of T cell responses to AZD1222 COVID-19 vaccine (dated by TCRdb to 2020 to 2022). Notes on the research overall: TCR sequencing covered 230 or so trial participants: approximately 200 given two doses of AZD1222 and 26 given two doses of MenACWY control vaccine. Trial participants were enrolled by age into 18-55, 56-69 and 70-plus year subgroups, with approximately 150, 28 and 58 TCR-sequenced participants respectively. The investigation overall reported the following: Because no day 14 peak-response samples were available, repertoires were characterized only after the peak T cell response. Participants were mostly white British and included more females than males, and it was suggested by the authors that clonal diversity may have been underestimated. In the small 56-69-year group, the increase in depth fell short of significance, most likely because of low power. Only five to seven AZD1222 recipients were SARS-CoV-2 seropositive at baseline, limiting conclusions about previously exposed vaccinees. CD4 TCRs associated with the vaccine covered the entire spike protein, and the dominant responses were in regions 160-218 and 743-854. After two AZD1222 doses, both the breadth and the depth of spike-specific TCRs were significantly higher than at day 0 and than in MenACWY recipients. Nearly half of unique spike-specific TCRs reportedly recognized epitopes outside regions mutated in the B.1.351 and B.1.1.7 variants.

Per the germline V gene, KGHSH is the CDR1 and LQKENI is the CDR2. Trimming at the junction amounts to 1 base on V and 1 base on J, and the germline ends lie 4 bases apart. From cysteine to phenylalanine, the CDR3 is 13 amino acids long. Only CDR3 DNA is held: 39 bases, read in frame from base 1. The label giving this sample's time point can be read as: about 28 days (+/-7) after the second vaccine dose. Because spike-specific TCR depth and breadth did not differ between the two schedules, AZD1222 recipients who got a second dose at roughly 4 weeks were pooled with those who got a second dose at roughly 12 weeks. Vaccinee samples were obtained from the UK trials COV001 and COV002, which included a single-blind randomized controlled phase 2/3 trial of AZD1222 (ChAdOx1 nCoV-19) in healthy adults. Trial participant PBMC samples were collected at day 0 and day 28 after the second dose for TCRbeta chain sequencing.

The receptor was isolated from an adult who received the AZD1222 COVID-19 vaccine. Sequenced material: peripheral blood, taken 28 days after the second AZD1222 dose. The chain is encoded by TRBV18 joined to TRBJ1-2, with no confidently assigned D gene. The bases are TGTGCCAGCTCACCACAGCGTAACTATGGCTACACCTTC. It specifies CASSPQRNYGYTF.